Shown below are 25 T cell receptor beta chains from a single sample sequenced in a study of T cell responses to AZD1222 COVID-19 vaccine (dated by TCRdb to the early 2020s). Library creation used the immunoSEQ multiplex PCR assay. TCRdb took over this immuneACCESS table, retaining in-frame rearrangements with V and J assigned. Such tables are incomplete; in checked studies, under half of the missing clones stem from an unresolved V gene, and the remainder is unexplained. Here the sample has just over 150,000 clones; roughly 90% occur a single time. Together, the top ten hold 1.5% of the sample. This specimen's time point label, per the study, means: about 28 days (+/-7) after the second vaccine dose. Sequences were derived from peripheral blood, sampled 28 days after the second AZD1222 dose. These receptors were taken from an adult who received the AZD1222 COVID-19 vaccine.

The chain joins TRBV4-1 to TRBJ1-6; 7 nucleotides agree with TRBD1. The CDR3 spans 17 residues. The V gene end was trimmed by 0 bases and the J gene end by 7 bases; junction bases not matched to a gene: 9. From germline, CDR1 is MGHRA and CDR2 YSYEKL. CDR3 amino acids: CASSQDRVRDSNSPLHF. The DNA for the CDR3 is TGCGCCAGCAGCCAAGATAGGGTACGGGACAGCAATTCACCCCTCCACTTT.

This clone was detected a few times. The gene calls are TRBV20-1 and TRBJ2-1; D is unclear. The V and J ends lost 3 bases and 0 bases respectively, with 9 bases between them. The CDR3 totals 14 residues. Germline V gene sequence: CDR1 DFQATT, CDR2 SNEGSKA (reference sequence). In DNA, the CDR3 is TGCAGTGCTAGTTCCCCTATCTCCTACAATGAGCAGTTCTTC. Protein: CSASSPISYNEQFF.

V gene TRBV12-5 combines with J gene TRBJ2-1, with D unresolved. This CDR3 is built from 14 residues. V gave up 3 bases and J gave up 4 bases, with 10 bases separating them. Germline V gene sequence: CDR1 LGHNT, CDR2 FRNRAP. This CDR3 reads CASGFTDFYNEQFF. DNA of the CDR3: TGTGCTAGTGGTTTCACGGATTTTTACAATGAGCAGTTCTTC.

This chain connects TRBV5-1 to TRBJ1-1; D might be TRBD1 (5 bases). V lost 3 bases, J lost 0 bases, and 6 bases lay in between. Germline CDR1 reads SGHRS; CDR2 reads YFSETQ. CDR3 length: 13 residues. The CDR3 nucleotides are TGCGCCAGCAGCTGGGGGGTGAACACTGAAGCTTTCTTT. Its protein product is CASSWGVNTEAFF.

The chain has TRBV19 and TRBJ1-2; D is possibly TRBD1 (6 bases). The germline CDR1 and CDR2 sequences are LNHDA and SQIVND (reference sequence). The CDR3 has 14 residues. The V and J ends lost 0 bases and 5 bases respectively, with 10 bases between them. CDR3 sequence: CASSIDGGLYGYTF. In DNA, the CDR3 is TGTGCCAGTAGTATAGACGGGGGCCTGTATGGCTACACCTTC.

CDR3 DNA: TGTGCCAGCAGCTTTAGCGGGAGTACGTACGAGCAGTACTTC. Translation gives CASSFSGSTYEQYF. This chain uses TRBV5-4 with TRBJ2-7; 9 bases are shared with TRBD2. CDR3 length equals 14 residues. The J segment lost 4 bases and the V segment lost 2 bases, leaving 4 bases of the junction unmatched. Germline V gene data show CDR1 as SGHNT and CDR2 as YYREEE (reference sequence).

V gene TRBV20-1 combines with J gene TRBJ2-3; D remains unclear. Germline CDR1 reads DFQATT; CDR2 reads SNEGSKA (reference sequence). The CDR3 contains 11 residues. V was cut by 6 bases and J by 0 bases, with 4 bases left in between. Here the CDR3 reads CSAPSTDTQYF. CDR3 nucleotides: TGCAGTGCCCCGAGCACAGATACGCAGTATTTT.

This clone was counted a few times. The chain uses TRBV4-1 and TRBJ1-4; D gene unclear. Trimming left V 4 bases short and J 5 bases short, with 17 bases between. The CDR3 covers 16 residues. Per germline, CDR1 MGHRA and CDR2 YSYEKL. The DNA for the CDR3 is TGCGCCAGCAGCCGAGCCTACGGACGGATAAATGAAAAACTGTTTTTT. It specifies CASSRAYGRINEKLFF.

This clone turned up a few times. The chain recombines TRBV12-3 or TRBV12-4 with TRBJ1-5; D not resolved. The CDR3 is made up of 12 amino acids. The V gene lost 2 bases and the J gene lost 5 bases, with 4 bases spanning the gap. The CDR3, as DNA: TGTGCCAGCAGTTTAATGGATCAGCCCCAGCATTTT. This encodes CASSLMDQPQHF.

The chain joins TRBV6-6 to TRBJ1-1; 7 bases agree with TRBD1. CDR1 is MNHNY, CDR2 SVGAGI, per germline (reference sequence). The CDR3 totals 13 residues. V dropped 5 bases and J dropped 1; count of bases not matched to a gene: 1. The CDR3 reads CASSGTANTEAFF. The CDR3 nucleotides are TGTGCCAGCAGTGGGACAGCGAACACTGAAGCTTTCTTT.

This clone appeared once. The V gene is TRBV30, the J gene TRBJ1-2; perhaps TRBD1 as D (5 bases). In germline, CDR1 is GTSNPN, CDR2 SVGIG (reference sequence). The CDR3 is 15 amino acids. Trimming removed 4 bases from V and 8 bases from J, with 23 bases in between. The CDR3 bases are TGTGCCTGGAAAGTTCCCGGGGGGAGTCACCGCGGCTACACCTTC. As protein: CAWKVPGGSHRGYTF.

With respect to this clone: Other DNA sequences in the same sample also yield this CDR3. This chain uses TRBV16 with TRBJ1-6; perhaps TRBD1 as D (5 bases). CDR3 length: 15 amino acids. The germline V gene encodes CDR1 KGHSY and CDR2 FQNENV. V lost 0 bases and J lost 10, with 13 bases in between. CDR3 residues: CASSQSGQGGSPLHF. CDR3 in DNA: TGTGCCAGCAGCCAATCTGGTCAGGGTGGCTCACCCCTCCACTTT.

This clone showed up just once. As DNA, the CDR3 is TGTGCCAGCAGCTTAGTGCAGCCTTCACCCCTCCACTTT. As protein: CASSLVQPSPLHF. The chain is built from TRBV7-9 and TRBJ1-6, with D unclear. The CDR3 covers 13 residues. V was trimmed by 1 base and J by 9 bases, leaving 7 bases between them. CDR1 is SEHNR and CDR2 is FQNEAQ in the germline V gene (reference sequence).

The rearrangement links TRBV19 to TRBJ1-1; TRBD1 is a possible D gene (6 bases). Germline V gene data show CDR1 as LNHDA and CDR2 as SQIVND (reference sequence). The V gene lost 9 bases and the J gene lost 0 bases, with 14 bases spanning the gap. The CDR3 is made up of 14 amino acids. The CDR3 loop reads CARGGRAMNTEAFF. The DNA of the CDR3 is TGTGCCAGGGGGGGGCGGGCCATGAACACTGAAGCTTTCTTT.

The chain couples TRBV5-6 to TRBJ1-6, with 7 bases fitting TRBD1. The CDR3 has 15 residues. After removal of 5 bases from V and 5 bases from J, the junction contained 7 bases not matched to a gene. In germline, CDR1 is SGHDT, CDR2 YYEEEE. Here the CDR3 DNA reads TGTGCCAGCAGTCCGGGACAGACAAATAATTCACCCCTCCACTTT. Encoded protein: CASSPGQTNNSPLHF.

The rearrangement links TRBV9 to TRBJ2-3; D may be TRBD2 (6 bases). The CDR3 extends over 12 amino acids. The germline V gene encodes CDR1 SGDLS and CDR2 YYNGEE. The V and J ends lost 4 bases and 10 bases respectively, with 13 bases between them. The CDR3 sequence: CASSPSAGSQYF. The CDR3 DNA reads as TGTGCCAGCAGCCCGAGCGCGGGGTCGCAGTATTTT.

This sequence joins TRBV16 and TRBJ2-1, with D tentatively TRBD1 (5 bases). The CDR3 is 16 residues long. Germline CDR1 KGHSY, CDR2 FQNENV. The ends were cut back, 0 bases at V and 6 bases at J, with 15 bases in the middle. CDR3 nucleotide sequence: TGTGCCAGCAGCCAATCAGGCAACAGGTTGATCAATGAGCAGTTCTTC. It yields the protein CASSQSGNRLINEQFF.

This clone was seen more than once but under ten times. The chain recombines TRBV4-1 with TRBJ1-5; D is possibly TRBD1 (5 bases). There are 17 residues in the CDR3. The germline CDR1 and CDR2 sequences are MGHRA and YSYEKL. The V gene lost 1 base and the J gene lost 1 base, with 14 bases spanning the gap. The CDR3 reads CASSQGGTTASNQPQHF. In DNA form, the CDR3 reads TGCGCCAGCAGCCAAGGGGGGACCACAGCAAGCAATCAGCCCCAGCATTTT.

The CDR3 here is CASSKTGTRGSWGDSNQPQHF. The DNA of the CDR3 is TGTGCCAGCAGCAAAACGGGGACAAGGGGCAGTTGGGGCGATAGCAATCAGCCCCAGCATTTT. V and J are TRBV21-1 and TRBJ1-5; the listed D gene, TRBD1, was not tested against the DNA. TRBV21-1 is classified as a pseudogene. This CDR3 is built from 21 residues.

CDR3 loop: CASSVRQGANYGYTF. CDR3 sequence (DNA): TGTGCCAGCAGCGTACGACAGGGTGCTAACTATGGCTACACCTTC. The V gene is TRBV7-2, the J gene TRBJ1-2; 7 bases match TRBD1. The CDR3 is 15 amino acids. J was trimmed by 0 bases and V by 5 bases; bases with no gene match: 6. CDR1 is SGHTA, CDR2 FQGNSA, per germline.

In its sample, this clone was seen once. The chain couples TRBV24-1 to TRBJ2-5, with TRBD1 matching 8 bases. The CDR3 extends over 13 amino acids. After removal of 6 bases from V and 4 bases from J, the junction contained 3 bases not matched to a gene. The V gene's germline CDR1 is KGHDR and CDR2 SFDVKD. CDR3 loop: CATSPGGVETQYF. In nucleotides, the CDR3 is TGTGCCACCAGTCCAGGGGGCGTAGAGACCCAGTACTTC.

CDR3 amino acids: CATSDPTSGPLTGTGELFF. The CDR3 nucleotides read TGTGCCACCAGTGATCCCACTAGCGGGCCTTTAACGGGGACCGGGGAGCTGTTTTTT. This chain links TRBV24-1 with TRBJ2-2; 9 bases align to TRBD2. Germline values: CDR1 KGHDR, CDR2 SFDVKD. J gave up 5 bases and V 3 bases, and 15 bases lay outside the gene matches. The CDR3 runs to 19 residues.

For the CDR3, the DNA is TGTGCCAGCAGCTTAGGCAGCGGGGGTAAAGAGACCCAGTACTTC. It encodes CASSLGSGGKETQYF. This chain joins TRBV7-2 and TRBJ2-5, with 8 bases identical to TRBD2. J was trimmed by 3 bases and V by 1 base; bases with no gene match: 4. Germline CDR1 and CDR2: SGHTA and FQGNSA. This CDR3 comprises 15 residues.

The chain employs TRBV5-6 and TRBJ1-5; D gene unclear. Germline CDR1 is SGHDT and CDR2 is YYEEEE. With 0 bases removed from V and 0 bases from J, the gap between germline ends came to 7 bases. This CDR3 has 15 amino acids. CDR3 in DNA: TGTGCCAGCAGCTTGGGGGAGATTAGCAATCAGCCCCAGCATTTT. It specifies CASSLGEISNQPQHF.

The rearrangement links TRBV28 to TRBJ2-1, with 14 bases aligning to TRBD2. The V gene end was trimmed by 4 bases and the J gene end by 7 bases; junction bases not matched to a gene: 12. Germline loops: CDR1 MDHEN, CDR2 SYDVKM. The CDR3 contains 18 residues. This CDR3 reads CASSSWTSGRPNPNEQFF. For the CDR3, the DNA is TGTGCCAGCAGTTCTTGGACTAGCGGGAGGCCCAACCCAAATGAGCAGTTCTTC.